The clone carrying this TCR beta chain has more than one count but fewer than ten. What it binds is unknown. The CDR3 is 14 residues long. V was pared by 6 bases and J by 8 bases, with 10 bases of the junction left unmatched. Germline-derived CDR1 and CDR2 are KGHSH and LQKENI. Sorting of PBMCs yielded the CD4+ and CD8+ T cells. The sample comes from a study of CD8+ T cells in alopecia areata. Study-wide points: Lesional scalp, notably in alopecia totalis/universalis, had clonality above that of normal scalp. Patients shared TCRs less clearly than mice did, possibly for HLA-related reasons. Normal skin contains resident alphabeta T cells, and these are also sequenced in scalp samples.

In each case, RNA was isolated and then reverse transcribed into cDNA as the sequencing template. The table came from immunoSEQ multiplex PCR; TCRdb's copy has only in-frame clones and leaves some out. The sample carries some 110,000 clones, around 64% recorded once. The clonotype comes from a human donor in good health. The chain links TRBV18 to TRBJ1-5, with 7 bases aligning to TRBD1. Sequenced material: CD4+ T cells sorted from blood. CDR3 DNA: TGTGCCAGCTCCCTACAGGGGTCTATGGAGCCCCAGCATTTT. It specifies CASSLQGSMEPQHF.